The sequence of this TCR beta chain was determined in a study of blood T cell repertoires in COVID-19. Across the whole study: PBMCs, B-cell-depleted T cells, or T cells provided the cDNA or gDNA that made up the material.

Sequencing used immunoSEQ multiplex PCR; TCRdb keeps in-frame clones, though not all of them. The sample carries approximately 190,000 clones, roughly 89% recorded once. With 4 bases removed from V and 2 bases from J, the gap between germline ends came to 12 bases. This CDR3 is 14 amino acids long. Germline V gene lookup returns CDR1 SGHKS and CDR2 YYEKEE (reference sequence). Residents of 20 to 25 US areas, aged roughly 18 to 89 years, made up the participants. Clinical history reported by participants formed the basis on which cohorts were assigned. Exposed enrollees had met someone with a PCR-confirmed or clinician-diagnosed COVID-19 case at some point within the 2 weeks before study entry.

V is TRBV5-5 and J is TRBJ1-1; weak D call: TRBD1 (5 bases). The TCR was taken from a woman aged 25 to 39 who had been exposed to COVID-19. Input material: PBMCs or T cells enriched from blood (not recorded which). The CDR3 sequence: CASSPPTENTEAFF. The CDR3 region has the DNA TGTGCCAGCAGCCCTCCGACAGAAAACACTGAAGCTTTCTTT.